A selection of T cell receptor beta chains follows, all from one sample in a study of Ad26.COV2.S vaccination and SARS-CoV-2 variants. Generated by immunoSEQ multiplex PCR, the TCRdb table keeps only in-frame clones and is missing some. The profile shows hundreds of thousands of clones, roughly nine tenths of them singletons. The sample was peripheral blood, taken in a trial of Ad26.COV2.S vaccine versus placebo. These receptors were obtained from a person aged 18-60 years who received the Ad26.COV2.S COVID-19 vaccine or a placebo. Each CDR3 is given with its conserved first and last residue.

CAWSPGLSNEKLFF,TRBV30
CASSVEHGTGQETQYF,TRBV9
CASRLTQGTEAFF,TRBV6-5
CASSSPRDGELFF,TRBV5-8
CSVDPGGLDTQYF,TRBV29-1
CATSDKSYQPQHF,TRBV24-1
CAGLDYRLTQETQYF,TRBV3-1/TRBV3-2
CASSDRQGANEKLFF,TRBV6-2/TRBV6-3
CASSERRQGYNSPLHF,TRBV10-1
CASSLYRETQYF,TRBV3-1/TRBV3-2
CASKPGELSEQYF,TRBV5-1
CASSQEGSAPDTQYF,TRBV3-1/TRBV3-2
CASSSWIQETQYF,TRBV7-2
CASKLRTRTTNEKLFF,TRBV4-2
CASSLGRRRQPQHF,TRBV7-3
CASSLAGGNEQFF,TRBV12-3/TRBV12-4
CASSSRPIEQYF,TRBV6-2/TRBV6-3
CASSGGTSGGVDTQYF,TRBV13
CASTRTGWRVEVTEAFF,TRBV10-3
CASSFVKAGPGETQYF,TRBV5-6
CASSLTPGRGPLDSPLHF,TRBV7-9
CARLLEGAICEKLFF,TRBV19
CASSPTTEERDSQGSFVF,TRBV3-1/TRBV3-2
CASSQRTDTYEQYF,TRBV5-1
CASSEEGPAVYGYTF,TRBV2
CASSQGAFVRYNEQFF,TRBV28
CASKGQGARSGANVLTF,TRBV2
CASSYSPREDYGYTF,TRBV5-1
CASRWGGNTYSPLHF,TRBV6-5
CASSHGLSSYNSPLHF,TRBV5-1
CAWSLTGINYGYTF,TRBV30